Presented here are 12 T cell receptor beta chains from one specimen sequenced in a study of cytomegalovirus exposure and HLA in healthy donors. Primers for the PCR totalled 60 Vbeta and 13 Jbeta. The repertoire was sequenced with immunoSEQ multiplex PCR; TCRdb's copy has only in-frame clones and lacks some. The sample has around 200,000 clones, 60% to 80% seen once. Input material: PBMCs. All receptors derive from a man in his forties or fifties in good health and CMV-seronegative.

The V gene is TRBV5-8, the J gene TRBJ2-2; 9 nucleotides align to TRBD2. The CDR3 spans 15 residues. The V gene's germline CDR1 is SGHTS and CDR2 YDEGEE. V lost 6 bases and J lost 3; bases outside the gene matches: 6. The DNA of the CDR3 is TGTGCCAGCATAGCGGGGGCGCGGGACACCGGGGAGCTGTTTTTT. Residues: CASIAGARDTGELFF.

The J gene is TRBJ1-2, the V gene TRBV4-3; a possible D gene is TRBD1 (5 bases). The CDR3 is 14 amino acids. Germline lookup yields CDR1 LGHNA and CDR2 YSLEER. V was pared by 0 bases and J by 9 bases, with 14 bases between. In nucleotides, the CDR3 is TGCGCCAGCAGCCAAGATCGGTGGGGCCGGAGCTACACCTTC. Translating gives CASSQDRWGRSYTF.

The V gene is TRBV23-1, the J gene TRBJ2-2; TRBD1 agrees at 11 bases. TRBV23-1 is annotated as an ORF whose role is uncertain. The CDR3 is 16 amino acids. The ends lost 5 bases at V and 6 bases at J; junction bases unmatched: 8. The CDR3 nucleotides read TGCGCCAGCAGTTCTCGGACAGGGGGCGGCCCCGGGGAGCTGTTTTTT. It translates to CASSSRTGGGPGELFF.

The chain links TRBV19 to TRBJ1-2; D is possibly TRBD1 (6 bases). From germline, CDR1 is LNHDA and CDR2 SQIVND (reference sequence). This CDR3 is 14 amino acids long. V was cut by 4 bases and J by 8 bases, with 17 bases left in between. The CDR3 reads CASSTTQGSMGYTF. The CDR3 DNA reads TGTGCCAGTAGTACAACACAGGGATCTATGGGCTACACCTTC.

V gene TRBV11-2 combines with J gene TRBJ2-1, with 9 bases aligning to TRBD2. This CDR3 is built from 17 residues. V gave up 5 bases and J gave up 4 bases; unmatched junction bases: 12. Germline V gives CDR1 SGHAT, CDR2 FQNNGV. CDR3 DNA sequence: TGTGCCAGCAGCCCCCGGGCGGCGGGAGGGGGGTACAATGAGCAGTTCTTC. Protein: CASSPRAAGGGYNEQFF.

The gene calls are TRBV30 and TRBJ1-6; 7 nucleotides align to TRBD1. Germline CDR1 GTSNPN, CDR2 SVGIG (reference sequence). This CDR3 region has 15 residues. Trimming removed 4 bases from V and 9 bases from J; junction bases left unmatched: 12. CDR3 DNA sequence: TGTGCCTGGACCCGACAGGGAATCGTAGGTTCACCCCTCCACTTT. Its protein product is CAWTRQGIVGSPLHF.

The chain joins TRBV10-3 to TRBJ2-1; D perhaps matches TRBD1 (6 bases). Germline assignment: CDR1 ENHRY and CDR2 SYGVKD. V shed 4 bases and J shed 9 bases, with 13 bases lying between them. The CDR3 runs to 13 residues. DNA of the CDR3: TGTGCCATCAGTGTGGGACAAAGAAGTGAGCAGTTCTTC. Protein product: CAISVGQRSEQFF.

The chain joins TRBV11-3 to TRBJ1-1; 9 bases match TRBD1. Unmatched junction bases numbered 3, after V lost 1 base and J lost 6 bases. Germline assignment: CDR1 SGHNT and CDR2 YENEEA. The CDR3 spans 14 residues. CDR3 nucleotide sequence: TGTGCCAGCAGCTTAGGACAGGGGGTTTCTGAAGCTTTCTTT. Its translation: CASSLGQGVSEAFF.

This clone was picked up a small number of times. The V call is TRBV19, the J call TRBJ1-5; D perhaps matches TRBD1 (6 bases). V dropped 0 bases and J dropped 0 bases, with 12 bases sitting between them. The CDR3 runs 17 residues. Germline-derived CDR1 and CDR2 are LNHDA and SQIVND (reference sequence). The CDR3 here is CASSIDMRGASNQPQHF. CDR3 DNA sequence: TGTGCCAGTAGTATAGATATGCGGGGGGCTAGCAATCAGCCCCAGCATTTT.

J is TRBJ1-5 and V is TRBV27, with TRBD1 matching over 9 bases. Germline V lookup: CDR1 MNHEY, CDR2 SMNVEV (reference sequence). After removal of 5 bases from V and 3 bases from J, the junction contained 5 bases not matched to a gene. This CDR3 comprises 15 residues. The CDR3 spells CASSPGQGNNQPQHF. CDR3 bases: TGTGCCAGCAGTCCCGGACAGGGGAACAATCAGCCCCAGCATTTT.

There are a few counts of this clone. V gene TRBV5-1 combines with J gene TRBJ1-2, with TRBD1 identical over 12 bases. The J segment lost 7 bases and the V segment lost 4 bases, leaving 8 bases of the junction unmatched. Looked up from germline, CDR1 is SGHRS and CDR2 is YFSETQ. The CDR3 contains 15 residues. This CDR3 reads CASSMGDRGRSGYTF. The DNA for the CDR3 is TGCGCCAGCAGCATGGGGGACAGGGGGCGTAGTGGCTACACCTTC.

This clone occurred a few times. The chain links TRBV30 to TRBJ1-4; D is possibly TRBD1 (5 bases). The CDR3 is made up of 14 amino acids. The V gene lost 5 bases and the J gene lost 3 bases, with 13 bases spanning the gap. Germline assignment: CDR1 GTSNPN and CDR2 SVGIG (reference sequence). The CDR3 region has the DNA TGTGCCTGGGACGCACGACAGTCTAATGAAAAACTGTTTTTT. Its translation is CAWDARQSNEKLFF. Together with reference TRBV30 and TRBJ1-4, the CDR3 gives the full variable domain: SQTIHQWPATLVQPVGSPLSLECTVEGTSNPNLYWYRQAAGRGLQLLFYSVGIGQISSEVPQNLSASRPQDRQFILSSKKLLLSDSGFYLCAWDARQSNEKLFFGSGTQLSVL.